These 2 T cell receptor beta chains were all obtained from the same sample, sequenced in a study of OX40 agonist ivuxolimab in advanced cancers. Data came from immunoSEQ multiplex PCR; TCRdb stores just in-frame clones and leaves some out. The sample consists of tens of thousands of clones, roughly 83% of them appearing once. The source was CD4+ or CD8+ T cells sorted from blood, collected in a trial of the OX40 agonist ivuxolimab. Receptors were obtained from an adult with an advanced solid tumor such as melanoma, head and neck, liver or kidney cancer.

For this clone: This CDR3 fails to terminate in the conserved phenylalanine or tryptophan, so it likely reflects a read error. The chain has TRBV19 and TRBJ1-5; D gene unclear. This CDR3 spans 15 amino acids. V was trimmed by 7 bases and J by 0 bases, leaving 13 bases between them. From germline, CDR1 is LNHDA and CDR2 SQIVND (reference sequence). CDR3 nucleotide sequence: TGTGCCAGTACTCCACGGGGAGCTAGCAATCAGCCCCAGCATCTT. Its translation: CASTPRGASNQPQHL.

This chain connects TRBV7-2 to TRBJ2-4, with 12 bases identical to TRBD2. This CDR3 contains 17 residues. V dropped 4 bases and J dropped 0; count of bases not matched to a gene: 4. CDR1 and CDR2 from the germline V gene are SGHTA and FQGNSA. The CDR3: CASSSWTSGEAKNIQYF. CDR3 DNA: TGTGCCAGCAGCTCCTGGACTAGCGGGGAAGCCAAAAACATTCAGTACTTC.